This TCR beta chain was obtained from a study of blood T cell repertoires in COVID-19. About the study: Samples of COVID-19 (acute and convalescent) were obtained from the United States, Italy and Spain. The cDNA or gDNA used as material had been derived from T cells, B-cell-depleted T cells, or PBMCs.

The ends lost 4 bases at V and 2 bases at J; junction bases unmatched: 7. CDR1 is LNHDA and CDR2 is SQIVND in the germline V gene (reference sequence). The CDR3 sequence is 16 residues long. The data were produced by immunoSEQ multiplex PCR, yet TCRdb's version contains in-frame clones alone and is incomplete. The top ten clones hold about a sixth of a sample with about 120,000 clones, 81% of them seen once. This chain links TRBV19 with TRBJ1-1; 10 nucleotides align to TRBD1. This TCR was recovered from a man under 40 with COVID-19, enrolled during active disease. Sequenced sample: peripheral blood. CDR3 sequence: CASSTLDRGLNTEAFF. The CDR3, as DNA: TGTGCCAGTAGTACCCTCGACAGGGGGCTTAACACTGAAGCTTTCTTT.